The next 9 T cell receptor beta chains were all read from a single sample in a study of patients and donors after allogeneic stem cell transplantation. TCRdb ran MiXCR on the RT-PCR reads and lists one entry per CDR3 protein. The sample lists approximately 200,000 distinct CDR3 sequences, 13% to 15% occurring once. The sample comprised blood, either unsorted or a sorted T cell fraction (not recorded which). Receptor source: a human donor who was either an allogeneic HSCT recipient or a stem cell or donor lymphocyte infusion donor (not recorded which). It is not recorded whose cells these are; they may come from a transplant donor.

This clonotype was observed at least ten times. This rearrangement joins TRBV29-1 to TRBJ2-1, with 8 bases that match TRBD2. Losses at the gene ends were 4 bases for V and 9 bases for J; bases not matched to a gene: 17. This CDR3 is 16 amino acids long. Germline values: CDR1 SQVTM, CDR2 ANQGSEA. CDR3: CSVVSSGSSNRGEQFF. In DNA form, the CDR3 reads TGCAGCGTTGTCTCTAGCGGGTCGTCCAACCGGGGTGAGCAGTTCTTC.

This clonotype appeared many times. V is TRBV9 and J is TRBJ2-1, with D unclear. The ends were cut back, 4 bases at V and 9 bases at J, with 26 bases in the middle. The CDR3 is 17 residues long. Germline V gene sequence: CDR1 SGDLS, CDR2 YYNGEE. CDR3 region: CASSPSDGLGNKAEQFF. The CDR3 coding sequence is TGTGCCAGCAGCCCCAGTGATGGTCTGGGTAATAAAGCTGAGCAGTTCTTC.

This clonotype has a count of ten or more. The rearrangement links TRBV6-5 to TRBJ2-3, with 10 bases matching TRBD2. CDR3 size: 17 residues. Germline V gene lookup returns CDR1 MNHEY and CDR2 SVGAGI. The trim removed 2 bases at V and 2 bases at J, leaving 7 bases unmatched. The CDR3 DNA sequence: TGTGCCAGCAGTTACGGGATAGCGGGAGGTTTCACAGATACGCAGTATTTT. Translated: CASSYGIAGGFTDTQYF.

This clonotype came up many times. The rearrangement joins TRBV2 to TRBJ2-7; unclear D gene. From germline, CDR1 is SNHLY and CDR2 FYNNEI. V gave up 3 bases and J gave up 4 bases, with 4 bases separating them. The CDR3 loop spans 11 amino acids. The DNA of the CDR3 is TGTGCCAGCAGTGAGGTTTACGAGCAGTACTTC. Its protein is CASSEVYEQYF.

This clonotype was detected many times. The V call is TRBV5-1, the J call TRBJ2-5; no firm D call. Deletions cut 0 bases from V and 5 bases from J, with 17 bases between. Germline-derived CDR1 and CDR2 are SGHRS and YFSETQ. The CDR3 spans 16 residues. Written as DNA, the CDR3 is TGCGCCAGCAGCTTGGAAGACAACAGCTACGCGGAGACCCAGTACTTC. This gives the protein CASSLEDNSYAETQYF.

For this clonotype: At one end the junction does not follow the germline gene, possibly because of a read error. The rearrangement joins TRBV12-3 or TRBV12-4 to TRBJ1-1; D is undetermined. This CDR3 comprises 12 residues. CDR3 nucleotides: TGTGCCAGCAGTTTACTGACCACTGTAGCTTTCTTT. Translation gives CASSLLTTVAFF.

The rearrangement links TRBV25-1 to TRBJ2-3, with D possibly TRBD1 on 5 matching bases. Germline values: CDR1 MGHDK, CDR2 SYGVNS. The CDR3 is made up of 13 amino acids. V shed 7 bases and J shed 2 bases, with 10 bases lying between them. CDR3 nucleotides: TGTGCCAGCAAAAGACAGCACACAGATACGCAGTATTTT. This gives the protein CASKRQHTDTQYF.

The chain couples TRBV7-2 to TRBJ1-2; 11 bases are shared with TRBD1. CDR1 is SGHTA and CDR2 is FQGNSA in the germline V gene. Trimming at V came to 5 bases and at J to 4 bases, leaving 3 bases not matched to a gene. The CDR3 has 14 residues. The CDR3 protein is CASSGGQGVYGYTF. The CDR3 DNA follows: TGTGCCAGCAGCGGGGGACAGGGGGTCTATGGCTACACCTTC.

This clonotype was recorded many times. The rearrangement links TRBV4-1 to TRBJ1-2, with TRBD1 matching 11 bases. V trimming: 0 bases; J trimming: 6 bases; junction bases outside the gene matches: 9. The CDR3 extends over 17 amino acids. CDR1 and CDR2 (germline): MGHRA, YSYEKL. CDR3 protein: CASSQDGQGAQVNGYTF. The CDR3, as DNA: TGCGCCAGCAGCCAAGACGGACAGGGGGCGCAGGTGAATGGCTACACCTTC.